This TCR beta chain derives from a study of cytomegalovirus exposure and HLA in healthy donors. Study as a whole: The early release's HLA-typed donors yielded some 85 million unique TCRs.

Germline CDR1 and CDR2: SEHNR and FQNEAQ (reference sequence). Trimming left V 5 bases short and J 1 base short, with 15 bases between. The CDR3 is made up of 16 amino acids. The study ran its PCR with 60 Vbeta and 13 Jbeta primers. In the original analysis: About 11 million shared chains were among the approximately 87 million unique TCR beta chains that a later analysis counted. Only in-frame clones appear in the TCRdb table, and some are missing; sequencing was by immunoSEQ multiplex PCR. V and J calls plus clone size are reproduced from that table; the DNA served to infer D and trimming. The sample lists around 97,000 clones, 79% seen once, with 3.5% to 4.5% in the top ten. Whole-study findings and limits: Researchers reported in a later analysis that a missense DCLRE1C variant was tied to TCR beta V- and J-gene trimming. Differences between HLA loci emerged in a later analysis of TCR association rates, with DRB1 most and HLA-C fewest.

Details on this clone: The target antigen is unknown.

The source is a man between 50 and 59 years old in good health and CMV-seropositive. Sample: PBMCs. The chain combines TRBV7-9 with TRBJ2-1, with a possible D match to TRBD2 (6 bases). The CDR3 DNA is TGTGCCAGCAGCAGACTAGGCGCTACGTCCTACAATGAGCAGTTCTTC. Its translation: CASSRLGATSYNEQFF.